The 16 T cell receptor beta chains listed next were all sequenced from one sample in a study of blood T cells in healthy people across ages. Primed by a sample-barcoded 5' primer and a J-beta primer mix, a second PCR proceeded for roughly 7 to 11 cycles. From the 5' RACE reads, TCRdb called clonotypes with MiXCR, one entry per CDR3 protein. This table holds 1.6 million or so distinct CDR3 sequences, around 35% found once. Sequenced: blood. These receptors came from a young woman in good health.

The gene calls are TRBV6-2 or TRBV6-3 and TRBJ2-1; 7 nucleotides match TRBD1. The CDR3 sequence is 20 residues long. Germline CDR1 reads MNHEY; CDR2 reads SVGEGT. The V segment lost 2 bases and the J segment 0 bases; nucleotides outside the gene matches: 16. The CDR3 sequence: CASSYPLPGTESSSYNEQFF. CDR3 nucleotides: TGTGCCAGCAGTTACCCCTTACCCGGGACAGAAAGTAGCTCCTACAATGAGCAGTTCTTC.

Comments on this clonotype: A junction end diverges from the germline sequence, so it may reflect a read error. The V call is TRBV11-2, the J call TRBJ2-3, with D maybe TRBD1 (5 bases). The germline gives CDR1 SGHAT, CDR2 FQNNGV. The CDR3 totals 16 residues. CDR3 sequence reads: CASSLAAGFGTDTRYF. The CDR3 DNA sequence: TGTGCCAGCAGCTTAGCGGCAGGGTTCGGCACAGATACGCGGTATTTT.

This clonotype was observed once. A read error may be the cause here, since a much bigger clone is one base away. This chain joins TRBV11-2 and TRBJ2-2; D gene unclear. CDR1 is SGHAT and CDR2 is FQNNGV in the germline V gene. Trimming pared 1 base from V and 5 bases from J, leaving 5 bases between. The CDR3 contains 13 residues. The CDR3 spells CASSLGETGELFF. The CDR3 DNA is TGTGCCAGCAGCTTAGGGGAAACCGGGGAGCTGTTTTTT.

In this sample, this clonotype turned up a few times. This chain connects TRBV28 to TRBJ1-1; no clear D. CDR3 length: 13 amino acids. Germline CDR1 and CDR2: MDHEN and SYDVKM. The germline V and J ends were trimmed by 2 bases and 5 bases, with 9 bases remaining between them. This chain's CDR3 is CASSLNWRTEAFF. The CDR3, as DNA: TGTGCCAGCAGTTTAAATTGGCGGACTGAAGCTTTCTTT.

The V and J genes are TRBV9 and TRBJ2-7; no clear D. The CDR3 length is 15 residues. The V gene's germline CDR1 is SGDLS and CDR2 YYNGEE. V lost 0 bases, J lost 3 bases, and 13 bases lay in between. CDR3 sequence (DNA): TGTGCCAGCAGCGTAGGGCAGAGGCTTAGCTACGAGCAGTACTTC. Protein product: CASSVGQRLSYEQYF.

Note on this clonotype: Compared with germline, one end of the junction differs, possibly owing to a read error. The chain has TRBV15 and TRBJ2-5; 9 bases fit TRBD1. The germline V gene encodes CDR1 LNHNV and CDR2 YYDKDF (reference sequence). CDR3 length: 14 residues. The CDR3 region is CATSTRTGAKTRYF. CDR3 nucleotide sequence: TGTGCCACCAGCACGCGGACAGGGGCTAAGACCCGGTACTTC. Together with reference TRBV15 and TRBJ2-5, the CDR3 gives the full variable domain: DAMVIQNPRYQVTQFGKPVTLSCSQTLNHNVMYWYQQKSSQAPKLLFHYYDKDFNNEADTPDNFQSRRPNTSFCFLDIRSPGLGDTAMYLCATSTRTGAKTRYFGPGTRLLVL.

The rearrangement joins TRBV20-1 to TRBJ2-7; 9 bases line up with TRBD2. The CDR3 is made up of 15 amino acids. The V and J ends lost 3 bases and 1 base, in that order; junction bases with no gene match: 7. The germline gives CDR1 DFQATT, CDR2 SNEGSKA (reference sequence). CDR3 residues: CSARDGLALSYEQYF. In nucleotides, the CDR3 is TGCAGTGCTAGGGATGGACTAGCGCTATCCTACGAGCAGTACTTC.

In DNA form, the CDR3 reads TGTGCCAGCAGCCTTGGACTAGCGGGAGGGTTCGGGGATACGCAGTATTTT. Protein: CASSLGLAGGFGDTQYF. This chain uses TRBV28 with TRBJ2-3, with 15 bases fitting TRBD2. V shed 6 bases and J 6 bases; nucleotides not matched to a gene: 10. This CDR3 spans 17 amino acids. Germline values: CDR1 MDHEN, CDR2 SYDVKM.

V and J are TRBV27 and TRBJ1-6, with a tentative D call TRBD1 (5 bases). The V end lost 7 bases, the J end lost 5 bases, and 15 bases lay between the germline ends. Per germline, CDR1 MNHEY and CDR2 SMNVEV (reference sequence). The CDR3 is made up of 15 amino acids. The CDR3 nucleotides read TGTGCCAGCACTAACACCGGGACTCATAATTCACCCCTCCACTTT. This translates into CASTNTGTHNSPLHF.

The gene calls are TRBV6-5 and TRBJ1-1, with D perhaps matching TRBD1 (5 bases). Per the germline V gene, CDR1 is MNHEY and CDR2 is SVGAGI. The CDR3 is made up of 15 amino acids. V was shortened by 3 bases and J by 4 bases, with 15 bases between the two germline ends. The CDR3 reads CASSYREGMGTEAFF. DNA for the CDR3: TGTGCCAGCAGTTATAGGGAGGGGATGGGCACTGAAGCTTTCTTT.

This clonotype was detected ten times or more. This chain connects TRBV4-1 to TRBJ2-3, with unresolved D. CDR3 length: 17 amino acids. Deletions cut 4 bases from V and 2 bases from J, with 19 bases between. The germline CDR1 and CDR2 sequences are MGHRA and YSYEKL. For the CDR3, the DNA is TGCGCCAGCAGCCTAGGGATGACACGCAGAGTCACAGATACGCAGTATTTT. It codes for CASSLGMTRRVTDTQYF.

The sample holds one count of this clonotype. V and J are TRBV9 and TRBJ1-3; D perhaps matches TRBD1 (5 bases). Germline V gene sequence: CDR1 SGDLS, CDR2 YYNGEE. This CDR3 is built from 15 residues. Trimming removed 4 bases from V and 4 bases from J, with 15 bases in between. The CDR3 DNA reads TGTGCCAGCAGCCCGCCGGGACTTGGAGGAAACACCATATATTTT. Translation: CASSPPGLGGNTIYF.

A remark on this clonotype: At one of its ends the junction is not consistent with the germline gene, which may arise from a read error. The genes are TRBV10-3 and TRBJ2-3; 8 bases match TRBD2. The CDR3 is 15 amino acids. Germline V CDR1 and CDR2: ENHRY, SYGVKD. CDR3 DNA sequence: TGTGCCTTCAGTGAACCCGGGAGGGCCGGCGATACGCAGTATTTT. This translates into CAFSEPGRAGDTQYF.

This clonotype has more than one count but fewer than ten. The V call is TRBV24-1, the J call TRBJ1-5; D unresolved. V lost 5 bases and J 1 base, leaving 14 bases between the germline ends. This CDR3 region has 16 residues. Germline V gene lookup returns CDR1 KGHDR and CDR2 SFDVKD. The CDR3 spells CATSAVHSFSNQPQHF. Here the CDR3 DNA reads TGTGCCACCAGTGCCGTACACAGTTTCAGCAATCAGCCCCAGCATTTT.

This clonotype was detected only a few times. The chain employs TRBV29-1 and TRBJ2-3; TRBD2 might be the D (6 bases). The CDR3 is made up of 15 amino acids. Germline CDR1 is SQVTM and CDR2 is ANQGSEA. V was cut by 6 bases and J by 3 bases, with 19 bases left in between. The CDR3 is CSVPSRAGGTDTQYF. CDR3 nucleotides: TGCAGCGTCCCTTCCCGGGCAGGAGGGACAGATACGCAGTATTTT.

This chain uses TRBV20-1 with TRBJ2-3; D possibly corresponds to TRBD1 (6 bases). There are 12 residues in the CDR3. Germline CDR1 DFQATT, CDR2 SNEGSKA (reference sequence). V dropped 6 bases and J dropped 6 bases, with 13 bases sitting between them. CDR3 nucleotides: TGCAGTGCGAACAGGGCGGGTGATACGCAGTATTTT. It encodes CSANRAGDTQYF.